The sequence of this T cell receptor (beta chain) was determined in a study of glioma-infiltrating T cells after dendritic cell vaccination. Across the whole study: Glioblastoma patients came from Phase I and II dendritic cell vaccination trials. Treatment, given 2003 to 2012, was autologous tumor lysate-pulsed dendritic cell vaccination.

Amplification used 60 V beta primers and 13 J beta primers. Generated by immunoSEQ multiplex PCR, the TCRdb table keeps only in-frame clones and is missing some. The top ten hold 2.5% to 3.5% of the sample, which has more than 85,000 clones, about 90% seen once. The time point: after dendritic cell vaccination, including at tumor progression/relapse. The starting material was blood, obtained after dendritic cell vaccination. This receptor was identified in a human donor with glioblastoma.

In nucleotides, the CDR3 is TGTGCCAGCAGCCCGGCTCGAGCGGGTCCGGAGACCCAGTACTTC. Translated, it gives CASSPARAGPETQYF. This chain connects TRBV25-1 to TRBJ2-5, with D possibly being TRBD2 (6 bases). V gave up 6 bases and J gave up 5 bases, with 19 bases separating them. CDR1 MGHDK and CDR2 SYGVNS come from the germline V gene. The CDR3 sequence is 15 residues long.